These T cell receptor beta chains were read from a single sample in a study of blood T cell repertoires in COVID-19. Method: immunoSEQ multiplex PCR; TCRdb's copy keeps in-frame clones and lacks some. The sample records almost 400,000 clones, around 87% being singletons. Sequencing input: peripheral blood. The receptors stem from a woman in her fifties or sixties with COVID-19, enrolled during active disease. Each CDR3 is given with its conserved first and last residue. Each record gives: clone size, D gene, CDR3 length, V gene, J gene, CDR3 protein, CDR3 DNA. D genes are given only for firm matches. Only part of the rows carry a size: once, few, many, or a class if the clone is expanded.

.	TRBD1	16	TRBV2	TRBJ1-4	CASSRDRVATNEKLFF	TGTGCCAGCAGCCGCGACAGGGTTGCAACTAATGAAAAACTGTTTTTT
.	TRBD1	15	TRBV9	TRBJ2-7	CASSVGSRGLYEQYF	TGTGCCAGCAGCGTAGGTTCCAGGGGGCTATACGAGCAGTACTTC
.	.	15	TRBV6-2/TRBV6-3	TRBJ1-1	CASSYSGGASTEAFF	TGTGCCAGCAGTTACTCGGGGGGGGCGAGTACTGAAGCTTTCTTT
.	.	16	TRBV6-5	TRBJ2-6	CASSYSGTSGANVLTF	TGTGCCAGCAGTTACTCCGGGACTTCTGGGGCCAACGTCCTGACTTTC
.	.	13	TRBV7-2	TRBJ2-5	CASSGRGGETQYF	TGTGCCAGCAGCGGCAGGGGCGGGGAGACCCAGTACTTC
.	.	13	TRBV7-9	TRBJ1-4	CASSLERRNLVFF	TGTGCCAGCAGCTTAGAGCGAAGGAATCTGGTGTTTTTT
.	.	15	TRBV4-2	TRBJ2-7	CASSRQAGASYEQYF	TGTGCCAGCAGCCGCCAGGCAGGGGCCTCCTACGAGCAGTACTTC
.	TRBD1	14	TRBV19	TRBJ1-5	CGTSQGGWGQPQHF	TGTGGCACATCACAGGGGGGATGGGGACAGCCCCAGCATTTT
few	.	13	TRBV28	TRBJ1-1	CASRVEVSTEAFF	TGTGCCAGCAGGGTGGAGGTGTCCACTGAAGCTTTCTTT
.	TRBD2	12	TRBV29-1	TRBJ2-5	CSVSRGEETQYF	TGCAGCGTGAGTCGGGGGGAAGAGACCCAGTACTTC
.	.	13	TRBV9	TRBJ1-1	CASSSLRGTEAFF	TGTGCCAGCAGCTCTCTCCGGGGTACTGAAGCTTTCTTT
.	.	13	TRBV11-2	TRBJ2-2	CASSHRTTGELFF	TGTGCCAGCAGCCACAGAACAACCGGGGAGCTGTTTTTT
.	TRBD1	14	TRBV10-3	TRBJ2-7	CAISRGTGASEQYF	TGTGCCATCAGCAGAGGGACAGGGGCCTCCGAGCAGTACTTC
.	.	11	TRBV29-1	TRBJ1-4	CSHRTEEKLFF	TGCAGCCACCGGACTGAAGAAAAACTGTTTTTT
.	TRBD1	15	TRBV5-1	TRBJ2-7	CASNLQGASPYEQYF	TGCGCCAGCAACCTACAGGGGGCTTCCCCCTACGAGCAGTACTTC
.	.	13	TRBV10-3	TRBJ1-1	CAISANRNTEAFF	TGTGCCATCAGTGCAAACAGGAACACTGAAGCTTTCTTT
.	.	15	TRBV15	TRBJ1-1	CATSRAGEGTVEAFF	TGTGCCACCAGCAGAGCGGGAGAGGGGACTGTTGAAGCTTTCTTT
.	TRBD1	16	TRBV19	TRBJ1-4	CASRTTGQGNFEKLFF	TGTGCCAGTAGGACGACTGGACAGGGTAATTTTGAAAAACTGTTTTTT
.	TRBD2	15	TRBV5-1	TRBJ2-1	CASSLALAGGDEQFF	TGCGCCAGCAGCTTGGCGCTAGCGGGGGGCGATGAGCAGTTCTTC
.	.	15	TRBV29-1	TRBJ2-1	CSVEAPHDRKNEQFF	TGCAGCGTTGAAGCCCCCCACGACAGAAAAAATGAGCAGTTCTTC
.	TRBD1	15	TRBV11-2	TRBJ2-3	CASSQTGTATDTQYF	TGTGCCAGCAGTCAGACTGGGACAGCCACAGATACGCAGTATTTT
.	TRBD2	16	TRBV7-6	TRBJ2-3	CASSPTGGGRTDTQYF	TGTGCCAGCAGCCCCACAGGCGGGGGTCGGACAGATACGCAGTATTTT
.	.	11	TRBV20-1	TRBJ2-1	CSASGYNEQFF	TGCAGTGCTAGCGGGTACAATGAGCAGTTCTTC
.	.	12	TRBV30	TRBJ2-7	CAWSTSTYEQYF	TGTGCCTGGAGTACGAGTACCTACGAGCAGTACTTC
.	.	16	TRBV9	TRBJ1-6	CASSVGGERTNSPLHF	TGTGCCAGCAGCGTAGGGGGGGAGAGAACTAATTCACCCCTCCACTTT